This TCR beta chain emerged from a study of blood T cell repertoires in COVID-19. At the level of the study: In each case, the material was cDNA or gDNA derived from T cells, B-cell-depleted T cells, or PBMCs.

The CDR3 spans 13 residues. The germline CDR1 and CDR2 sequences are SQVTM and ANQGSEA. J lost 7 bases, V lost 4 bases, and 10 bases had no gene match. Residents of about two dozen US areas, aged about 18 to 89 years, made up the participants. Participant reports of clinical history set cohort assignment. Using immunoSEQ multiplex PCR, the repertoire was profiled, and TCRdb retains in-frame clones only, with some absent. The data hold 250,000 to 350,000 clones, with 90% observed a single time. This TCR was recovered from a woman aged 18-29 years with acute COVID-19. The material sequenced was PBMCs or T cells enriched from blood (not recorded which). This rearrangement joins TRBV29-1 to TRBJ2-7; 7 bases agree with TRBD2. The CDR3 spells CSVGSSGPGEQYF. CDR3 in DNA: TGCAGCGTTGGTTCTAGCGGCCCTGGGGAGCAGTACTTC.